The clone carrying this TCR beta chain was found once. The sample holds other DNA sequences that translate to the same CDR3. These data belong to a study of cytomegalovirus exposure and HLA in healthy donors. PCR used 60 Vbeta primers and 13 Jbeta primers. Assay used: immunoSEQ multiplex PCR; TCRdb lists only in-frame clones, some missing. This table has 140,000 to 150,000 clones, 65% to 75% appearing once. V gave up 0 bases and J gave up 4 bases; unmatched junction bases: 0. Germline CDR1 and CDR2: SGHRS and YFSETQ. The CDR3 runs to 13 residues. The V and J genes are TRBV5-1 and TRBJ2-5; 7 nucleotides align to TRBD2. The sequence derives from a man aged 55 to 69 in good health and CMV-seronegative. The sample comprised PBMCs. The CDR3 protein is CASSLAGGETQYF. The CDR3 DNA reads as TGCGCCAGCAGCTTGGCGGGGGGAGAGACCCAGTACTTC.